These 10 T cell receptor beta chains were all obtained from the same sample, sequenced in a study of cytomegalovirus exposure and HLA in healthy donors. TCRdb's copy holds only in-frame clones and misses some; the assay was immunoSEQ multiplex PCR. In the table there are around 99,000 clones, 88% of which are singletons. Sequencing used PBMCs. These receptors all stem from a woman between 18 and 29 years old in good health and CMV-seronegative.

The chain employs TRBV18 and TRBJ2-7; a weak D match, TRBD1 (6 bases). Germline assignment: CDR1 KGHSH and CDR2 LQKENI. CDR3 length equals 15 residues. CDR3 nucleotide sequence: TGTGCCAGCTCACCCGTCGGATGGGAAACAGGGCGTCGCTTCGTA. Amino acid sequence: CASSPVGWETGRRFV.

The rearrangement links TRBV15 to TRBJ1-2, with D uncertain. Trimming shortened V by 0 bases and J by 8 bases, and 16 bases separated the two germline ends. The germline V gene encodes CDR1 LNHNV and CDR2 YYDKDF (reference sequence). The CDR3 consists of 15 residues. The CDR3, as DNA: TGTGCCACCAGCAGAGATGGTTCGGTCGGGAGCGGCTACACCTTC. It translates to CATSRDGSVGSGYTF.

The chain links TRBV15 to TRBJ2-1; no firm D call. Germline V gene data show CDR1 as LNHNV and CDR2 as YYDKDF (reference sequence). The CDR3 sequence is 16 residues long. The germline V and J ends were trimmed by 3 bases and 5 bases, with 17 bases remaining between them. The DNA for the CDR3 is TGTGCCACCAGCAGCAGACTCGGGTCTGGAAACAATGAGCAGTTCTTC. Protein sequence: CATSSRLGSGNNEQFF.

The gene calls are TRBV6-5 and TRBJ2-3; D not resolved. The V end lost 2 bases, the J end lost 4 bases, and 10 bases lay between the germline ends. Per germline, CDR1 MNHEY and CDR2 SVGAGI. This CDR3 region has 14 residues. In DNA form, the CDR3 reads TGTGCCAGCAGTTACCTCGAACGCGCAGATACGCAGTATTTT. Translation gives CASSYLERADTQYF.

The chain employs TRBV4-2 and TRBJ2-5; D gene uncertain. The CDR3 runs 11 residues. Trimming removed 4 bases from V and 3 bases from J, with 3 bases in between. In germline, CDR1 is LGHNA, CDR2 YNFKEQ. CDR3 in DNA: TGTGCCAGCAGCCGAGAAGAGACCCAGTACTTC. Translation: CASSREETQYF.

In DNA form, the CDR3 reads TGCGCCAGCAGCCAAGATGGTAGGGGGCCGGGCACCGGGGAGCTGTTTTTT. Its translation: CASSQDGRGPGTGELFF. J is TRBJ2-2 and V is TRBV4-3; 7 bases match TRBD1. Per germline, CDR1 LGHNA and CDR2 YSLEER. Trimming at V came to 0 bases and at J to 4 bases, leaving 8 bases not matched to a gene. This CDR3 is 17 amino acids long.

The chain carries TRBV4-2 and TRBJ2-6, with 7 bases aligning to TRBD1. The V gene's germline CDR1 is LGHNA and CDR2 YNFKEQ. The CDR3 is 17 residues long. Germline trimming cut 3 bases from V and 2 bases from J; bases unmatched to any gene: 7. CDR3 region: CASSQATGATGANVLTF. The CDR3 region has the DNA TGTGCCAGCAGCCAGGCCACAGGGGCCACTGGGGCCAACGTCCTGACTTTC.

V gene TRBV4-3 combines with J gene TRBJ1-2, with D tentatively TRBD1 (5 bases). The germline CDR1 and CDR2 sequences are LGHNA and YSLEER. The length of the CDR3 is 16 residues. V lost 1 base to trimming and J lost 4 bases, with 16 bases between them. This CDR3 reads CASSQGRGGRGYGYTF. The CDR3 region has the DNA TGCGCCAGCAGCCAAGGTCGGGGGGGTCGGGGCTATGGCTACACCTTC.

The chain carries TRBV13 and TRBJ1-4; no reliable D call. The V gene lost 5 bases and the J gene lost 10 bases, with 14 bases spanning the gap. The CDR3 length is 13 residues. Per the germline V gene, CDR1 is PRHDT and CDR2 is FYEKMQ (reference sequence). This CDR3 is CASSPRRGGKLFF. The CDR3 region has the DNA TGTGCCAGCAGCCCCCGGCGGGGTGGAAAACTGTTTTTT.

V gene TRBV5-1 combines with J gene TRBJ2-3; 7 bases fit TRBD2. V was clipped by 0 bases and J by 6 bases; unmatched bases: 7. Germline V lookup: CDR1 SGHRS, CDR2 YFSETQ. The CDR3 loop spans 15 amino acids. CDR3 in amino acids: CASSLGGGSRDTQYF. DNA for the CDR3: TGCGCCAGCAGCTTGGGGGGCGGGAGTAGGGATACGCAGTATTTT.